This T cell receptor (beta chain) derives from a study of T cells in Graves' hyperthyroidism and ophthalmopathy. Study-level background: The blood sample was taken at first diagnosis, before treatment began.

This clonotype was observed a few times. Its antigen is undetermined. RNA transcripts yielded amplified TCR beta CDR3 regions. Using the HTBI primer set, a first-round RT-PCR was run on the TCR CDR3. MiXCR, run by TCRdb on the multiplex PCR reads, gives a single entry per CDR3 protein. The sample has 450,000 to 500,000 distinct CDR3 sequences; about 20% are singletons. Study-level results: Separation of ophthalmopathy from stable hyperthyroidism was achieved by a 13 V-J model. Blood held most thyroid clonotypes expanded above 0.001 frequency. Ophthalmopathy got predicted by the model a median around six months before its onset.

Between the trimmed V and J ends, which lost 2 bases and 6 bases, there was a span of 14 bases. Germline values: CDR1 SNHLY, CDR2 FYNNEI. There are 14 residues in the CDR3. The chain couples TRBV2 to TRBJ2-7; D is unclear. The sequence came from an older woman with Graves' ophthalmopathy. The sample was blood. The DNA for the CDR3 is TGTGCCAGCAGTGAAACGGTTCAGCTTCCCGAGCAGTACTTC. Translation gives CASSETVQLPEQYF.